A selection of T cell receptor beta chains follows, all from one sample in a study of cytomegalovirus exposure and HLA in healthy donors. Produced via immunoSEQ multiplex PCR; TCRdb's table is partial and in-frame only. The sample lists 170,000 or so clones, 86% seen once, with nearly 2% in the top ten. Source material: PBMCs. These receptors all come from a woman aged 18-35 years in good health and CMV-seronegative. Each CDR3 is given with its conserved first and last residue. Each record gives: V gene, clone size, D gene, CDR3 protein. D genes are given only for firm matches. Clone size, where shown, is once, few, many, or a class for clones that have expanded.

TRBV27 . . CASGLRDQPQHF
TRBV6-5 few TRBD1 CATRDRLFNEQFF
TRBV11-1 . TRBD1 CASSLLSDRAVYEQYF
TRBV28 . . CASKAGTYHYYGYTF
TRBV28 . TRBD1 CASTSSGTGYETQYF
TRBV18 . TRBD2 CASSPVLAGPIRGQYF
TRBV7-9 . . CASSLDSIRGNTIYF
TRBV7-9 . . CASSLAAVQETQYF
TRBV4-1 . . CASSQSGEGGYTF
TRBV30 . TRBD1 CAWSGTGGGTDTQYF
TRBV6-5 . TRBD2 CASGYREGHYEQYF
TRBV6-1 few . CASSEAWNTIYF
TRBV6-1 few . CASLASLREQYF
TRBV5-1 . TRBD2 CASSLPLAADTQYF
TRBV28 . TRBD1 CASSRPGTGEEVNYGYTF
TRBV6-5 . TRBD2 CASTTSGGAIEQFF
TRBV5-1 . . CASSLEGGTDTQYF
TRBV19 . . CASRPLIDNYGYTF
TRBV7-2 . TRBD2 CASSWTSGGVNEQFF
TRBV28 . . CASSSRRGTEAFF
TRBV6-1 few TRBD1 CASSAGQGGSPLHF
TRBV29-1 . TRBD1 CSVDGQVYNEQFF
TRBV6-1 . . CASSRLASYEQYF
TRBV9 . TRBD1 CASSASTGGYGYTF
TRBV29-1 once TRBD2 CSVVTSADIPGEQYF
TRBV5-1 . . CASSLTPADNEQFF
TRBV7-6 . . CASSLGAGNTIYF
TRBV7-9 few TRBD1 CASSLQGAYGYTF
TRBV19 once . CASSGGAEGYTF
TRBV7-9 once TRBD1 CASISMEDREEGYGYGYTF
TRBV7-9 once . CSSSLGRNTEAFF
TRBV28 . . CASSKSYAVGVTYF
TRBV7-6 once . CASSLVGGGGDGYTF
TRBV28 few . CASSPTGYRVGDEKLFF
TRBV20-1 . . CSALPGRQYF